The 24 T cell receptor beta chains given below trace back to one sample, sequenced in a study of T cells after yellow fever vaccination. TCRdb ran MiXCR on the 5' RACE reads and lists one entry per CDR3 protein. The data show a few hundred thousand distinct CDR3 sequences, around 5.2% seen once. Here the sequenced sample was CD4+ T cells sorted from PBMCs, taken on the day of the yellow fever booster vaccination. The receptor set was obtained from a man aged 18 to 35 who received the YFV17D yellow fever vaccine.

This clonotype showed up just a few times. The gene calls are TRBV19 and TRBJ1-2, with D unresolved. This CDR3 has 14 amino acids. V lost 3 bases and J lost 4, with 12 bases in between. Germline CDR1 and CDR2: LNHDA and SQIVND (reference sequence). DNA for the CDR3: TGTGCCAGTAGTATTTATGGCAAAGGCTATGGCTACACCTTC. Its protein is CASSIYGKGYGYTF.

This clonotype was found a few times. The chain is built from TRBV7-2 and TRBJ1-2; D is possibly TRBD1 (6 bases). Trimming left V 5 bases short and J 4 bases short, with 23 bases between. Germline lookup yields CDR1 SGHTA and CDR2 FQGNSA. The CDR3 consists of 17 residues. The CDR3 region is CASSPQSGRDKGYGYTF. In nucleotides, the CDR3 is TGTGCCAGCAGCCCCCAATCTGGCCGGGACAAGGGCTATGGCTACACCTTC.

The V and J genes are TRBV5-4 and TRBJ1-2; D call uncertain. The germline V gene encodes CDR1 SGHNT and CDR2 YYREEE (reference sequence). Trimming took off 4 bases at V and 3 bases at J, with 13 bases between the two ends. The CDR3 is made up of 14 amino acids. CDR3 sequence: CASSRPGSYYGYTF. The CDR3 bases are TGTGCCAGCAGCCGGCCCGGGAGTTACTATGGCTACACCTTC.

This clonotype was seen repeatedly, ten times or more. The V call is TRBV2, the J call TRBJ2-5; weak D call: TRBD1 (6 bases). V lost 8 bases to trimming and J lost 6 bases, with 13 bases between them. The germline gives CDR1 SNHLY, CDR2 FYNNEI. The CDR3 consists of 12 residues. The CDR3 is CASGDRLQTQYF. CDR3 nucleotide sequence: TGTGCCAGCGGAGACAGGCTACAGACCCAGTACTTC.

This clonotype has more than one count but fewer than ten. The rearrangement uses TRBV5-1 and TRBJ2-1; D is perhaps TRBD1 (5 bases). CDR3 size: 12 residues. The germline gives CDR1 SGHRS, CDR2 YFSETQ. V lost 1 base, J lost 12 bases, and 11 bases lay in between. CDR3 nucleotides: TGCGCCAGCAGCTTGCCAGGGATCGGGCAGTTCTTC. Amino acids: CASSLPGIGQFF.

This clonotype was counted ten times or more. V is TRBV7-2 and J is TRBJ2-1, with D unclear. The CDR3 has 17 amino acids. The germline V gene encodes CDR1 SGHTA and CDR2 FQGNSA. V was cut by 3 bases and J by 0 bases, with 15 bases left in between. For the CDR3, the DNA is TGTGCCAGCAGCTTGATTGGGGTGGTCGTCTCCTACAATGAGCAGTTCTTC. Residues: CASSLIGVVVSYNEQFF. The full variable domain, completed using reference TRBV7-2 and TRBJ2-1, is GAGVSQSPSNKVTEKGKDVELRCDPISGHTALYWYRQSLGQGLEFLIYFQGNSAPDKSGLPSDRFSAERTGGSVSTLTIQRTQQEDSAVYLCASSLIGVVVSYNEQFFGPGTRLTVL.

This clonotype was counted a few times. V usage is TRBV6-1 and J usage is TRBJ2-7; 9 bases align to TRBD2. Germline assignment: CDR1 MNHNS and CDR2 SASEGT. There are 15 residues in the CDR3. Trimming removed 9 bases from V and 3 bases from J; junction bases left unmatched: 12. CDR3 DNA sequence: TGTGCCAGTGGGGTTCAAGCGGGGGGATTCTACGAGCAGTACTTC. Protein sequence: CASGVQAGGFYEQYF.

This clonotype has a handful of counts. The rearrangement links TRBV13 to TRBJ1-4, with 8 nucleotides matching TRBD1. This CDR3 is built from 14 residues. V shed 5 bases and J 6 bases; nucleotides not matched to a gene: 5. Germline V gene data show CDR1 as PRHDT and CDR2 as FYEKMQ (reference sequence). This CDR3 reads CASSVQGGDEKLFF. The CDR3 nucleotides are TGTGCCAGCAGCGTACAGGGGGGGGATGAAAAACTGTTTTTT.

This sequence joins TRBV18 and TRBJ1-2; D is unresolved. V lost 5 bases and J lost 4, with 11 bases in between. This CDR3 is 13 amino acids long. Germline CDR1 KGHSH, CDR2 LQKENI. The CDR3 protein is CASSSDTAYGYTF. CDR3 bases: TGTGCCAGCTCATCCGACACAGCCTATGGCTACACCTTC. Based on the CDR3 plus reference TRBV18 and TRBJ1-2, the full variable domain is NAGVMQNPRHLVRRRGQEARLRCSPMKGHSHVYWYRQLPEEGLKFMVYLQKENIIDESGMPKERFSAEFPKEGPSILRIQQVVRGDSAAYFCASSSDTAYGYTFGSGTRLTVV.

Remarks on this clonotype: A much more abundant neighbour one base away suggests this may be a read error. This likely comes from a read error, as the CDR3 has no conserved phenylalanine or tryptophan at its end. The chain joins TRBV4-3 to TRBJ2-2; TRBD1 aligns across 9 bases. This CDR3 contains 18 residues. The germline CDR1 and CDR2 sequences are LGHNA and YSLEER. The V gene end was trimmed by 0 bases and the J gene end by 4 bases; junction bases not matched to a gene: 9. The CDR3 is CASSQEVARTGVTGELFL. The CDR3 bases are TGCGCCAGCAGCCAAGAGGTGGCACGGACAGGGGTCACCGGGGAGCTGTTTCTT.

The V call is TRBV6-5, the J call TRBJ2-7; 7 bases fit TRBD1. Per germline, CDR1 MNHEY and CDR2 SVGAGI. There are 13 residues in the CDR3. The ends lost 4 bases at V and 7 bases at J; junction bases unmatched: 7. The CDR3 region is CASSLTGAGEQYV. For the CDR3, the DNA is TGTGCCAGCAGTTTAACAGGGGCTGGGGAGCAGTACGTC.

The sample holds many counts of this clonotype. J is TRBJ2-6 and V is TRBV5-1; the D is unclear. CDR1 and CDR2 (germline): SGHRS, YFSETQ. This CDR3 region has 15 residues. V lost 3 bases to trimming and J lost 0 bases, with 7 bases between them. CDR3 nucleotide sequence: TGCGCCAGCAGCTCACAGAACTCTGGGGCCAACGTCCTGACTTTC. This codes for CASSSQNSGANVLTF. The complete variable domain, with remaining parts taken from reference TRBV5-1 and TRBJ2-6, reads KAGVTQTPRYLIKTRGQQVTLSCSPISGHRSVSWYQQTPGQGLQFLFEYFSETQRNKGNFPGRFSGRQFSNSRSEMNVSTLELGDSALYLCASSSQNSGANVLTFGAGSRLTVL.

Ten or more counts support this clonotype. This chain uses TRBV7-2 with TRBJ1-6; D might be TRBD1 (5 bases). The V end lost 5 bases, the J end lost 10 bases, and 15 bases lay between the germline ends. The CDR3 extends over 14 amino acids. CDR1 is SGHTA, CDR2 FQGNSA, per germline. The DNA of the CDR3 is TGTGCCAGCAGCCCCACCCGGGGGGACTCACCCCTCCACTTT. As protein: CASSPTRGDSPLHF.

This clonotype was seen many times. The chain links TRBV12-3 or TRBV12-4 to TRBJ2-3, with 11 positions matching TRBD2. Germline trimming cut 6 bases from V and 4 bases from J; bases unmatched to any gene: 6. There are 15 residues in the CDR3. The CDR3 DNA is TGTGCCAGCAGATTTAGCGGGGGGGTTCCAGATACGCAGTATTTT. As protein: CASRFSGGVPDTQYF.

In this sample, this clonotype turned up many times. The V gene is TRBV6-2 or TRBV6-3, the J gene TRBJ1-6; D gene unclear. V lost 2 bases and J 8 bases, leaving 4 bases between the germline ends. Germline V CDR1 and CDR2: MNHEY, SVGEGT. The CDR3 extends over 12 amino acids. This CDR3 reads CASSYQDSPLHF. DNA of the CDR3: TGTGCCAGCAGTTACCAGGATTCACCCCTCCACTTT.

This clonotype has a count of ten or more. V and J are TRBV29-1 and TRBJ1-1; D is ambiguous. Deletions cut 3 bases from V and 0 bases from J, with 8 bases between. The CDR3 has 13 amino acids. The germline CDR1 and CDR2 sequences are SQVTM and ANQGSEA. In DNA form, the CDR3 reads TGCAGCGTTGAGGGCAGGATGAACACTGAAGCTTTCTTT. Translation: CSVEGRMNTEAFF. The full variable domain, in which reference TRBV29-1 and TRBJ1-1 provide the parts outside the CDR3, is SAVISQKPSRDICQRGTSLTIQCQVDSQVTMMFWYRQQPGQSLTLIATANQGSEATYESGFVIDKFPISRPNLTFSTLTVSNMSPEDSSIYLCSVEGRMNTEAFFGQGTRLTVV.

At least ten counts were recorded for this clonotype. The chain employs TRBV5-6 and TRBJ2-7; D possibly corresponds to TRBD2 (6 bases). The germline gives CDR1 SGHDT, CDR2 YYEEEE. This CDR3 has 15 amino acids. V dropped 0 bases and J dropped 3 bases, with 13 bases sitting between them. This chain's CDR3 is CASSLVRAGNYEQYF. The CDR3 nucleotides are TGTGCCAGCAGCTTGGTGCGTGCGGGGAACTACGAGCAGTACTTC.

This clonotype was recorded a few times. The chain uses TRBV6-6 and TRBJ2-3; D assignment may be TRBD1 or TRBD2 (9 bases each). Germline CDR1 is MNHNY and CDR2 is SVGAGI (reference sequence). Deletions cut 7 bases from V and 6 bases from J, with 23 bases between. The CDR3 is 16 residues long. In DNA form, the CDR3 reads TGTGCCAGCATCGACAGGGGGGGGACTAGCTGGGATACGCAGTATTTT. Residues: CASIDRGGTSWDTQYF.

This clonotype has at least ten counts. The gene calls are TRBV4-3 and TRBJ1-2, with a tentative D call TRBD1 (5 bases). The CDR3 runs to 15 residues. Trimming removed 4 bases from V and 4 bases from J, with 16 bases in between. Per the germline V gene, CDR1 is LGHNA and CDR2 is YSLEER. The CDR3 region has the DNA TGCGCCAGCAGCCCCCAGTCTGGGGGGGGCTATGGCTACACCTTC. This sequence encodes CASSPQSGGGYGYTF.

In this sample, this clonotype turned up many times. V and J are TRBV20-1 and TRBJ2-3; the match to TRBD1 covers 7 bases. V gave up 5 bases and J gave up 0 bases; unmatched junction bases: 5. Per germline, CDR1 DFQATT and CDR2 SNEGSKA (reference sequence). The CDR3 is made up of 14 amino acids. CDR3 DNA sequence: TGCAGTGCTCTCCGGGACAGTAGCACAGATACGCAGTATTTT. This gives the protein CSALRDSSTDTQYF.

This clonotype was seen ten or more times. The genes are TRBV5-1 and TRBJ2-7; no definite D call. The CDR3 is made up of 14 amino acids. With 0 bases removed from V and 0 bases from J, the gap between germline ends came to 7 bases. Germline V gives CDR1 SGHRS, CDR2 YFSETQ. CDR3 sequence (DNA): TGCGCCAGCAGCTTGGCCTTGGGCTCCTACGAGCAGTACTTC. It translates to CASSLALGSYEQYF.

This clonotype came up a few times. This chain uses TRBV6-6 with TRBJ2-1; 9 bases are a match to TRBD2. V lost 8 bases and J lost 4; bases outside the gene matches: 3. CDR1 and CDR2 (germline): MNHNY, SVGAGI (reference sequence). The CDR3 totals 13 residues. CDR3 coding DNA: TGTGCCAGCCTGACTAGCGGTTACAATGAGCAGTTCTTC. It yields the protein CASLTSGYNEQFF.

This clonotype was counted ten times or more. This sequence joins TRBV7-2 and TRBJ1-5; a possible D gene is TRBD1 (5 bases). V shed 3 bases and J shed 6 bases, with 12 bases lying between them. Germline V gives CDR1 SGHTA, CDR2 FQGNSA. The CDR3 covers 14 residues. The CDR3 nucleotides are TGTGCCAGCAGCTTGGGGGGTATCGGTCAGCCCCAGCATTTT. Its protein is CASSLGGIGQPQHF.

This clonotype occurred a few times. The rearrangement joins TRBV5-4 to TRBJ2-1, with D unclear. CDR1 is SGHNT, CDR2 YYREEE, per germline (reference sequence). The CDR3 contains 12 residues. The ends were cut back, 0 bases at V and 7 bases at J, with 5 bases in the middle. This CDR3 is CASSLDGNEQFF. In nucleotides, the CDR3 is TGTGCCAGCAGCTTGGATGGGAATGAGCAGTTCTTC. The full variable domain, its missing parts supplied by reference TRBV5-4 and TRBJ2-1, is ETGVTQSPTHLIKTRGQQVTLRCSSQSGHNTVSWYQQALGQGPQFIFQYYREEENGRGNFPPRFSGLQFPNYSSELNVNALELDDSALYLCASSLDGNEQFFGPGTRLTVL.